This TCR beta chain came from a study of T cells in localized non-small cell lung cancer. CDR3 length: 16 amino acids. Germline V gene sequence: CDR1 MDHEN, CDR2 SYDVKM. The ends lost 10 bases at V and 3 bases at J; junction bases unmatched: 15. Sequencing was performed with immunoSEQ multiplex PCR; in TCRdb, only in-frame clones are kept and a portion is missing. The sample shows tens of thousands of clones, 70% to 90% of them seen only once. The gene calls are TRBV28 and TRBJ2-4; 7 nucleotides align to TRBD2. The sample in question was peripheral blood, obtained before any cancer treatment. This clonotype was obtained from a man aged 35 to 69 with stage I lung adenocarcinoma. DNA of the CDR3: TGTGCCATCCAGACCTGGGACTACCTAGGCAAAAACATTCAGTACTTC. This translates into CAIQTWDYLGKNIQYF.